Following are 3 T cell receptor beta chains from one sample sequenced in a study of Ad26.COV2.S vaccination and SARS-CoV-2 variants. The protocol was immunoSEQ multiplex PCR, while the TCRdb copy is restricted to in-frame clones and leaves out a portion. The sample comprises 380,000 or so clones, around 89% of which are singletons, and about 4.6% rests with the top ten. Treatment: about 20 received Ad26.COV2.S at low or high dose, single or two shots; several received placebo; per-sample allocation not given. All samples were drawn on day 63, counting from the first vaccine or placebo injection. The sample in question was peripheral blood, obtained in a trial of Ad26.COV2.S vaccine versus placebo. Receptors originate from a person aged 18-60 years who received the Ad26.COV2.S COVID-19 vaccine or a placebo.

The rearrangement links TRBV6-5 to TRBJ1-2; D unresolved. V lost 2 bases, J lost 5 bases, and 9 bases lay in between. The CDR3 sequence is 13 residues long. Germline-derived CDR1 and CDR2 are MNHEY and SVGAGI. The CDR3 nucleotides read TGTGCCAGCAGTTACGCGGGGTGGTATGGCTACACCTTC. This encodes CASSYAGWYGYTF.

The CDR3 is CASSAGLQETQYF. As DNA, the CDR3 is TGTGCCAGCAGCGCAGGACTACAAGAGACCCAGTACTTC. The chain employs TRBV2 and TRBJ2-5, with D possibly being TRBD2 (6 bases). Germline CDR1 and CDR2: SNHLY and FYNNEI. V was pared by 6 bases and J by 2 bases, with 10 bases between. The CDR3 has 13 amino acids.

The rearrangement links TRBV9 to TRBJ2-5; 7 bases are shared with TRBD2. Per germline, CDR1 SGDLS and CDR2 YYNGEE. Unmatched junction bases numbered 5, after V lost 0 bases and J lost 6 bases. CDR3 length: 14 residues. The CDR3 is CASSVEGGTKTQYF. The CDR3 DNA sequence: TGTGCCAGCAGCGTAGAGGGAGGGACGAAGACCCAGTACTTC.